This T cell receptor (beta chain) was documented in a study of T cell clonotyping in hematopoietic cell transplantation. The germline CDR1 and CDR2 sequences are SGHVS and FNYEAQ. V shed 2 bases and J 3 bases; nucleotides not matched to a gene: 6. The CDR3 runs to 15 residues. Study findings and constraints: Higher Inverse Simpson Index values in graft donor and pretransplant recipient predicted broader posttransplant TCR diversity. CD4 and CD8 repertoire contributions could not be separated without sorting. Recipient TCR diversity dropped after transplant; expanded clonotypes rose from day 30 to 180. At the given depth, recipient repertoires were over 97% de novo clonotypes.

Details on this clone: What it recognizes is unknown.

The method was immunoSEQ multiplex PCR; TCRdb's version includes in-frame clones alone and lacks a portion of them. The sample lists 10,000 or so clones; about three quarters were seen once. The rearrangement uses TRBV7-6 and TRBJ1-1; 7 bases align to TRBD1. The sequence was obtained from a female patient aged 50-60 years who had an allogeneic stem cell transplant from a related donor, so the T cells may come from the graft donor. Some clones in this sample may be carry-over from other donors' samples. Specimen: peripheral blood mononuclear cells, collected 180 days after allogeneic stem cell transplant. The CDR3 bases are TGTGCCAGCAGCTTACCAGGGACAGCCTACACTGAAGCTTTCTTT. Protein sequence: CASSLPGTAYTEAFF.